Listed here are 25 T cell receptor beta chains from one sample, sequenced in a study of CD8 T cells in Susac syndrome. Reverse transcription used roughly 0.45 to 1 ug RNA and random hexamers. TCRdb itself ran the immunoSEQ multiplex PCR reads through MiXCR, one entry per CDR3 protein. Of 100,000 to 150,000 distinct CDR3 sequences listed, around 94% are singletons. Sequences were obtained from CD4+ T cells from PBMCs. All receptors derive from a human donor in good health.

The V call is TRBV29-1, the J call TRBJ2-2; unclear D gene. CDR1 SQVTM and CDR2 ANQGSEA come from the germline V gene. The CDR3 runs 12 residues. V lost 4 bases to trimming and J lost 5 bases, with 8 bases between them. The CDR3 sequence: CSVGRTTGELFF. The CDR3, as DNA: TGCAGCGTTGGACGGACGACCGGGGAGCTGTTTTTT.

This sequence joins TRBV5-4 and TRBJ1-1; no reliable D call. The V and J ends lost 3 bases and 0 bases respectively, with 6 bases between them. The CDR3 loop spans 13 amino acids. CDR1 and CDR2 from the germline V gene are SGHNT and YYREEE (reference sequence). CDR3 sequence (DNA): TGTGCCAGCAGCTCTGCGGTGAACACTGAAGCTTTCTTT. Amino acid sequence: CASSSAVNTEAFF.

The chain links TRBV20-1 to TRBJ2-5; TRBD2 matches at 7 bases. In germline, CDR1 is DFQATT, CDR2 SNEGSKA (reference sequence). This CDR3 is 15 amino acids long. Losses at the gene ends were 6 bases for V and 5 bases for J; bases not matched to a gene: 15. The CDR3 sequence is CSANPASGNRETQYF. In DNA form, the CDR3 reads TGCAGTGCCAATCCGGCTAGCGGCAACCGGGAGACCCAGTACTTC.

V usage is TRBV30 and J usage is TRBJ2-1; D gene ambiguous. The CDR3 has 13 residues. V dropped 1 base and J dropped 5 bases, with 9 bases sitting between them. Germline CDR1 is GTSNPN and CDR2 is SVGIG (reference sequence). CDR3 in amino acids: CAWSAGPNNEQFF. The CDR3 nucleotides read TGTGCCTGGAGTGCCGGGCCAAACAATGAGCAGTTCTTC.

V is TRBV30 and J is TRBJ1-2; D gene unclear. The germline V gene encodes CDR1 GTSNPN and CDR2 SVGIG (reference sequence). V lost 0 bases and J 1 base, leaving 21 bases between the germline ends. The CDR3 loop spans 18 amino acids. Here the CDR3 DNA reads TGTGCCTGGAGTGTAAAACAGAAACGCAATAGACTTAACTATGGCTACACCTTC. Its translation: CAWSVKQKRNRLNYGYTF.

The V call is TRBV19, the J call TRBJ1-2; maybe TRBD1 (6 bases). CDR3 length: 14 amino acids. Germline CDR1 reads LNHDA; CDR2 reads SQIVND (reference sequence). V lost 4 bases and J lost 4, with 13 bases in between. CDR3 DNA: TGTGCCAGTAGTAATCCCGGACAGACCTATGGCTACACCTTC. This codes for CASSNPGQTYGYTF.

This chain joins TRBV5-6 and TRBJ2-6; D is uncertain. This CDR3 is 14 amino acids long. Trimming took off 0 bases at V and 3 bases at J, with 4 bases between the two ends. Germline lookup yields CDR1 SGHDT and CDR2 YYEEEE. The CDR3 nucleotides read TGTGCCAGCAGCTTGGGTAATGGGGCCAACGTCCTGACTTTC. Translation gives CASSLGNGANVLTF.

This clonotype was observed once. The chain carries TRBV7-6 and TRBJ2-3; no clear D gene. The V gene's germline CDR1 is SGHVS and CDR2 FNYEAQ. Trimming removed 5 bases from V and 6 bases from J, with 18 bases in between. This CDR3 comprises 15 residues. CDR3 in amino acids: CASSPLSGSIDTQYF. The DNA for the CDR3 is TGTGCCAGCAGCCCCCTTTCCGGTAGCATCGATACGCAGTATTTT.

This clonotype was found once. The rearrangement links TRBV27 to TRBJ2-7; unclear D gene. This CDR3 spans 15 amino acids. Germline V gives CDR1 MNHEY, CDR2 SMNVEV (reference sequence). V dropped 2 bases and J dropped 3 bases, with 14 bases sitting between them. The CDR3 DNA reads as TGTGCCAGCAGTTTAAACCCCAGGTCCCACTACGAGCAGTACTTC. This encodes CASSLNPRSHYEQYF.

The V gene is TRBV18, the J gene TRBJ2-1; 11 nucleotides line up with TRBD2. V dropped 3 bases and J dropped 2; count of bases not matched to a gene: 3. The CDR3 spans 16 residues. Germline V gene data show CDR1 as KGHSH and CDR2 as LQKENI. CDR3 coding DNA: TGTGCCAGCTCACCCCGACTAGCGGGAACCTACAATGAGCAGTTCTTC. Protein sequence: CASSPRLAGTYNEQFF.

The chain is built from TRBV2 and TRBJ2-5; no clear D. Deletions cut 3 bases from V and 2 bases from J, with 19 bases between. The CDR3 length is 17 residues. Germline V gives CDR1 SNHLY, CDR2 FYNNEI. CDR3 protein: CASSESVAGSGQETQYF. CDR3 coding DNA: TGTGCCAGCAGTGAGTCAGTGGCAGGTAGTGGGCAAGAGACCCAGTACTTC.

This chain uses TRBV20-1 with TRBJ2-1, with 11 bases lining up with TRBD2. The CDR3 has 16 residues. With V trimmed by 0 bases and J by 8 bases, 9 bases remained unmatched. Per the germline V gene, CDR1 is DFQATT and CDR2 is SNEGSKA (reference sequence). Written as DNA, the CDR3 is TGCAGTGCTAGAGACCTCGGACTAGCGGGTAGTCATGAGCAGTTCTTC. Translation gives CSARDLGLAGSHEQFF.

This rearrangement joins TRBV7-9 to TRBJ2-2; 8 bases fit TRBD1. The germline V gene has CDR1 SEHNR and CDR2 FQNEAQ (reference sequence). V trimming: 6 bases; J trimming: 5 bases; junction bases outside the gene matches: 11. CDR3 length equals 16 residues. DNA for the CDR3: TGTGCCAGCAGATCAACTGACAGGGGATGGACCGGGGAGCTGTTTTTT. Encoded protein: CASRSTDRGWTGELFF.

The chain recombines TRBV2 with TRBJ2-1; 7 nucleotides agree with TRBD1. Trimming cost V 6 bases and J 13 bases; bases outside gene matches: 9. This CDR3 region has 12 residues. Germline CDR1 is SNHLY and CDR2 is FYNNEI. The DNA for the CDR3 is TGTGCCAGCAGAGGACAGGCCCCCACTCAGTTCTTC. Translated: CASRGQAPTQFF. The full variable domain, rest sourced from reference TRBV2 and TRBJ2-1, is EPEVTQTPSHQVTQMGQEVILRCVPISNHLYFYWYRQILGQKVEFLVSFYNNEISEKSEIFDDQFSVERPDGSNFTLKIRSTKLEDSAMYFCASRGQAPTQFFGPGTRLTVL.

The chain employs TRBV5-1 and TRBJ2-2; 9 bases map to TRBD2. Germline trimming cut 3 bases from V and 6 bases from J; bases unmatched to any gene: 9. This CDR3 comprises 16 residues. The germline gives CDR1 SGHRS, CDR2 YFSETQ. CDR3 amino acids: CASSSDLSGSSGELFF. The CDR3 DNA follows: TGCGCCAGCAGCTCGGACCTTAGCGGGAGTTCCGGGGAGCTGTTTTTT.

The chain employs TRBV29-1 and TRBJ1-2; D possibly corresponds to TRBD1 (6 bases). Trimming shortened V by 5 bases and J by 4 bases, and 14 bases separated the two germline ends. From germline, CDR1 is SQVTM and CDR2 ANQGSEA. The CDR3 contains 13 residues. CDR3 loop: CSVREDSLYGYTF. The CDR3 DNA sequence: TGCAGCGTTCGAGAGGACAGCCTCTATGGCTACACCTTC.

This clonotype appeared a single time. The chain recombines TRBV18 with TRBJ2-7; D is unclear. The CDR3 consists of 13 residues. Germline V lookup: CDR1 KGHSH, CDR2 LQKENI. V gave up 3 bases and J gave up 2 bases, with 8 bases separating them. The CDR3 region is CASSPTITYEQYF. CDR3 sequence (DNA): TGTGCCAGCTCACCTACAATAACCTACGAGCAGTACTTC.

The rearrangement uses TRBV5-6 and TRBJ1-1; the D gene is possibly TRBD1 (5 bases). The CDR3 extends over 14 amino acids. Looked up from germline, CDR1 is SGHDT and CDR2 is YYEEEE. Between the trimmed V and J ends, which lost 0 bases and 5 bases, there was a span of 11 bases. CDR3 DNA sequence: TGTGCCAGCAGCTTGGCTCAGGGCCGGACTGAAGCTTTCTTT. Its protein is CASSLAQGRTEAFF.

The chain links TRBV4-2 to TRBJ1-6; unclear D gene. Germline loops: CDR1 LGHNA, CDR2 YNFKEQ. The CDR3 sequence is 16 residues long. V lost 0 bases and J 5 bases, leaving 11 bases between the germline ends. The DNA of the CDR3 is TGTGCCAGCAGCCAAGAAGCTGGCAGGAATAATTCACCCCTCCACTTT. It yields the protein CASSQEAGRNNSPLHF.

This clonotype has only one observation. The chain employs TRBV20-1 and TRBJ2-7, with unresolved D. Trimming stripped 3 bases from V and 2 bases from J, with 11 bases between. This CDR3 region has 13 residues. Looked up from germline, CDR1 is DFQATT and CDR2 is SNEGSKA (reference sequence). The CDR3 loop reads CSASSGYPYEQYF. The DNA of the CDR3 is TGCAGTGCTAGCTCTGGATACCCCTACGAGCAGTACTTC.

The chain joins TRBV7-9 to TRBJ2-3; TRBD2 matches at 10 bases. V lost 5 bases, J lost 9 bases, and 17 bases stayed unmatched. The CDR3 is made up of 17 amino acids. The germline gives CDR1 SEHNR, CDR2 FQNEAQ (reference sequence). CDR3 region: CASSPTAGTVAGGTQYF. DNA of the CDR3: TGTGCCAGCAGCCCGACCGCCGGGACAGTAGCGGGGGGCACGCAGTATTTT.

The chain's CDR3 is CSAQGGPSREQYF. The DNA of the CDR3 is TGCAGTGCTCAGGGAGGTCCGTCCCGGGAGCAGTACTTC. This rearrangement joins TRBV20-1 to TRBJ2-7, with a tentative D call TRBD2 (6 bases). Germline CDR1 is DFQATT and CDR2 is SNEGSKA (reference sequence). V lost 5 bases, J lost 7 bases, and 18 bases lay in between. The CDR3 runs 13 residues.

V usage is TRBV7-9 and J usage is TRBJ2-7; D is ambiguous. This CDR3 contains 13 residues. The germline gives CDR1 SEHNR, CDR2 FQNEAQ (reference sequence). V was clipped by 8 bases and J by 4 bases, with 15 bases between them. CDR3 nucleotides: TGTGCCAGCCTCCGGACGGATCTTTACGAGCAGTACTTC. Protein sequence: CASLRTDLYEQYF. The entire variable domain, with the rest obtained from reference TRBV7-9 and TRBJ2-7, is as follows: DTGVSQNPRHKITKRGQNVTFRCDPISEHNRLYWYRQTLGQGPEFLTYFQNEAQLEKSRLLSDRFSAERPKGSFSTLEIQRTEQGDSAMYLCASLRTDLYEQYFGPGTRLTVT.

V is TRBV30 and J is TRBJ2-6; D may be TRBD1 (5 bases). The CDR3 covers 17 residues. Germline values: CDR1 GTSNPN, CDR2 SVGIG (reference sequence). V was shortened by 3 bases and J by 2 bases, with 17 bases between the two germline ends. The CDR3 nucleotides read TGTGCCTGGAGCCCAGGGCTCGTATTTGCTGGGGCCAACGTCCTGACTTTC. This gives the protein CAWSPGLVFAGANVLTF.

The chain uses TRBV10-3 and TRBJ2-1; perhaps TRBD2 as D (6 bases). Germline lookup yields CDR1 ENHRY and CDR2 SYGVKD. This CDR3 contains 14 residues. V was trimmed by 10 bases and J by 0 bases, leaving 13 bases between them. In nucleotides, the CDR3 is TGTGCCAGCTACGCGGGGAGCTCCTACAATGAGCAGTTCTTC. Translation gives CASYAGSSYNEQFF.